This T cell receptor (beta chain) is from a study of breast tumors, draining lymph nodes, adjacent tissues. Study results and caveats: Tumor and nontumor repertoires were significantly more similar in luminal-like than in basal-like breast cancer. Tumor TCR diversity was below lymph nodes but above nontumor tissue. Data fit most tumor T cells coming from lymph node, expanding in tumor.

TCRdb used MiXCR to reprocess the multiplex PCR reads, holding one entry per CDR3 protein. The sample records roughly 120,000 distinct CDR3 sequences, 15% to 20% being singletons. Samples came from axillary lymph nodes draining the breast cancer. This clonotype has ten or more counts. Antigen: not known. The CDR3 has 15 amino acids. The germline gives CDR1 SEHNR, CDR2 FQNEAQ (reference sequence). After removal of 3 bases from V and 8 bases from J, the junction contained 8 bases not matched to a gene. The sequence derives from a female donor with breast cancer. Some clones in this sample may be carry-over from other donors' samples. Sequencing used axillary lymph node tissue. The chain employs TRBV7-9 and TRBJ1-2; 11 bases align to TRBD1. The CDR3 protein is CASSLGTGGSGGYTF. The CDR3 nucleotides are TGTGCCAGCAGCTTGGGGACAGGGGGATCTGGAGGCTACACCTTC.